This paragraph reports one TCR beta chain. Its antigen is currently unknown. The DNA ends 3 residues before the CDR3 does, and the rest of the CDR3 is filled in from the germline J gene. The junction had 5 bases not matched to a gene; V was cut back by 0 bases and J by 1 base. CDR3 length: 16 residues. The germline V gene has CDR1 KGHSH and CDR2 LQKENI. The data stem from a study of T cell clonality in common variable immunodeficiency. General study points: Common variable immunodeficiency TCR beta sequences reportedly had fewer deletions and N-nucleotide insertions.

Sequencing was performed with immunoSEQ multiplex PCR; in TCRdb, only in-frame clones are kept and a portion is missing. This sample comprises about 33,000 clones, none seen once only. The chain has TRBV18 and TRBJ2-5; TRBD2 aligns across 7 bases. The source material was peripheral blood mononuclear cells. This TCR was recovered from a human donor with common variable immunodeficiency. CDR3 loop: CASSPPSGAFQETQYF. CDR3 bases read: TGTGCCAGCTCACCACCGAGCGGGGCCTTCCAAGAGACC.